The 23 T cell receptor beta chains reported below all come from one sample, sequenced in a study of PD-L1 blockade in urothelial cancer. Clones were sequenced by immunoSEQ multiplex PCR, and TCRdb holds only the in-frame ones, with some missing. The repertoire holds about 51,000 clones, with approximately 86% as singletons. Sequenced material: PBMCs, taken around atezolizumab (anti-PD-L1) treatment. The receptors originated from a man in his 60s with urothelial cancer.

The V call is TRBV5-1, the J call TRBJ1-2, with a tentative D call TRBD1 (5 bases). Trimming shortened V by 6 bases and J by 6 bases, and 21 bases separated the two germline ends. CDR3 length: 15 residues. Germline V gives CDR1 SGHRS, CDR2 YFSETQ. The CDR3 sequence is CASNPILGASHGYTF. CDR3 nucleotides: TGCGCCAGCAACCCCATTCTAGGGGCATCCCATGGCTACACCTTC.

V and J are TRBV5-5 and TRBJ2-1; a possible D gene is TRBD2 (6 bases). The CDR3 has 13 residues. Deletions cut 4 bases from V and 6 bases from J, with 11 bases between. CDR1 is SGHKS and CDR2 is YYEKEE in the germline V gene (reference sequence). CDR3 DNA: TGTGCCAGCAGCCTTCGGACTACCAATGAGCAGTTCTTC. Protein sequence: CASSLRTTNEQFF.

The V and J genes are TRBV7-2 and TRBJ2-1, with TRBD2 identical over 11 bases. CDR1 is SGHTA and CDR2 is FQGNSA in the germline V gene. V trimming: 1 base; J trimming: 6 bases; junction bases outside the gene matches: 11. This CDR3 contains 18 residues. CDR3: CASSLGPLAGGQGNEQFF. Written as DNA, the CDR3 is TGTGCCAGCAGCTTAGGACCTTTAGCGGGGGGGCAGGGCAATGAGCAGTTCTTC.

This clone was found once. This chain connects TRBV7-3 to TRBJ2-1; no definite D call. The ends were cut back, 1 base at V and 0 bases at J, with 7 bases in the middle. The CDR3 is made up of 15 amino acids. The germline CDR1 and CDR2 sequences are SGHTA and FQGTGA. CDR3 in amino acids: CASSLISSSYNEQFF. Written as DNA, the CDR3 is TGTGCCAGCAGCTTAATATCTAGCTCCTACAATGAGCAGTTCTTC.

This chain connects TRBV28 to TRBJ1-4, with D tentatively TRBD1 (6 bases). Germline V gene sequence: CDR1 MDHEN, CDR2 SYDVKM. The CDR3 covers 14 residues. V lost 5 bases, J lost 5 bases, and 12 bases lay in between. DNA for the CDR3: TGTGCCAGCAGTCTCTCTCAGGGGAATGAAAAACTGTTTTTT. Protein product: CASSLSQGNEKLFF.

V gene TRBV7-8 combines with J gene TRBJ2-5; tentative D call: TRBD2 (5 bases). With 5 bases removed from V and 0 bases from J, the gap between germline ends came to 10 bases. This CDR3 is 14 amino acids long. Looked up from germline, CDR1 is SGHVS and CDR2 is FQNEAQ. The CDR3 bases are TGTGCCAGCAGCCGTAGGAGGTACCAAGAGACCCAGTACTTC. It is translated as CASSRRRYQETQYF.

CDR3 nucleotide sequence: TGTGCCAGCAGCTTTGGCGGATTCGGGGAGCTGTTTTTT. Protein: CASSFGGFGELFF. The chain carries TRBV7-9 and TRBJ2-2, with D hard to call. V dropped 3 bases and J dropped 7 bases, with 9 bases sitting between them. The germline CDR1 and CDR2 sequences are SEHNR and FQNEAQ (reference sequence). This CDR3 is 13 amino acids long.

The chain is built from TRBV19 and TRBJ2-2; TRBD1 matches 9 bases. The CDR3 covers 17 residues. Germline lookup yields CDR1 LNHDA and CDR2 SQIVND (reference sequence). Trimming cost V 0 bases and J 4 bases; bases outside gene matches: 6. DNA for the CDR3: TGTGCCAGTAGTATAGATCTGAACAGGGGGCTCACCGGGGAGCTGTTTTTT. The encoded protein is CASSIDLNRGLTGELFF. The complete variable domain, with remaining parts taken from reference TRBV19 and TRBJ2-2, reads DGGITQSPKYLFRKEGQNVTLSCEQNLNHDAMYWYRQDPGQGLRLIYYSQIVNDFQKGDIAEGYSVSREKKESFPLTVTSAQKNPTAFYLCASSIDLNRGLTGELFFGEGSRLTVL.

This clone is a singleton in its sample. The chain carries TRBV30 and TRBJ2-7; D perhaps matches TRBD2 (6 bases). Germline lookup yields CDR1 GTSNPN and CDR2 SVGIG (reference sequence). The CDR3 extends over 14 amino acids. Trimming stripped 5 bases from V and 0 bases from J, with 14 bases between. CDR3 loop: CAWCPRRGSYEQYF. The CDR3 nucleotides read TGTGCCTGGTGCCCGCGGAGGGGCTCCTACGAGCAGTACTTC.

The chain has TRBV30 and TRBJ2-7; D call uncertain. In germline, CDR1 is GTSNPN, CDR2 SVGIG (reference sequence). V shed 0 bases and J shed 1 base, with 4 bases lying between them. The CDR3 totals 12 residues. CDR3 nucleotides: TGTGCCTGGAGTGTCGGGTCCTACGAGCAGTACTTC. The encoded protein is CAWSVGSYEQYF.

The genes are TRBV6-5 and TRBJ2-7; D is perhaps TRBD2 (6 bases). V was cut by 8 bases and J by 2 bases, with 16 bases left in between. The V gene's germline CDR1 is MNHEY and CDR2 SVGAGI. This CDR3 is built from 14 residues. The CDR3 DNA sequence: TGTGCCAGCCTCCCCAGGGCGGGACCCTACGAGCAGTACTTC. This gives the protein CASLPRAGPYEQYF.

J is TRBJ1-2 and V is TRBV28; the match to TRBD1 covers 7 bases. With V trimmed by 3 bases and J by 4 bases, 2 bases remained unmatched. The CDR3 has 13 amino acids. Germline CDR1 reads MDHEN; CDR2 reads SYDVKM. The CDR3 nucleotides read TGTGCCAGCAGTTTGTACAGGGGCTATGGCTACACCTTC. Translation gives CASSLYRGYGYTF.

The gene calls are TRBV11-2 and TRBJ2-7; 10 nucleotides line up with TRBD2. Per the germline V gene, CDR1 is SGHAT and CDR2 is FQNNGV. This CDR3 region has 16 residues. V lost 5 bases, J lost 6 bases, and 13 bases stayed unmatched. The CDR3 region is CASSPWTGTSVSEQYF. For the CDR3, the DNA is TGTGCCAGCAGCCCGTGGACCGGGACTAGCGTCTCCGAGCAGTACTTC.

The chain employs TRBV18 and TRBJ2-1; 9 bases align to TRBD2. This CDR3 has 15 residues. V gave up 5 bases and J gave up 7 bases; unmatched junction bases: 9. CDR1 KGHSH and CDR2 LQKENI come from the germline V gene. The CDR3 here is CASSLLAGEWNEQFF. The DNA for the CDR3 is TGTGCCAGCTCATTACTAGCGGGCGAGTGGAATGAGCAGTTCTTC.

V and J are TRBV11-2 and TRBJ1-5; 8 bases align to TRBD1. The V segment lost 5 bases and the J segment 6 bases; nucleotides outside the gene matches: 6. The CDR3 spans 14 residues. In germline, CDR1 is SGHAT, CDR2 FQNNGV. The CDR3 sequence is CASSLDRGGQPQHF. CDR3 DNA sequence: TGTGCCAGCAGCCTCGACAGGGGAGGTCAGCCCCAGCATTTT.

The chain is built from TRBV7-9 and TRBJ2-2; D possibly corresponds to TRBD2 (5 bases). This CDR3 has 14 residues. Germline loops: CDR1 SEHNR, CDR2 FQNEAQ (reference sequence). V was cut by 6 bases and J by 1 base, with 9 bases left in between. For the CDR3, the DNA is TGTGCCAGCAGAGGAGAGGGGAACACCGGGGAGCTGTTTTTT. Translating it yields CASRGEGNTGELFF.

The chain recombines TRBV5-4 with TRBJ2-1; 8 nucleotides agree with TRBD2. V lost 1 base and J lost 7; bases outside the gene matches: 7. The CDR3 is made up of 15 amino acids. Per germline, CDR1 SGHNT and CDR2 YYREEE (reference sequence). The CDR3 sequence: CASSLFGGAFNEQFF. The CDR3 DNA is TGTGCCAGCAGCTTGTTCGGGGGGGCGTTTAATGAGCAGTTCTTC.

The V call is TRBV25-1, the J call TRBJ2-3, with 10 nucleotides matching TRBD2. CDR1 MGHDK and CDR2 SYGVNS come from the germline V gene. The CDR3 loop spans 16 amino acids. V was pared by 4 bases and J by 0 bases, with 4 bases of the junction left unmatched. The CDR3 loop reads CASSGGLASSTDTQYF. The CDR3 DNA sequence: TGTGCCAGCAGTGGGGGACTAGCGTCTAGCACAGATACGCAGTATTTT.

This chain links TRBV2 with TRBJ2-5; possibly TRBD2 for D (5 bases). Germline loops: CDR1 SNHLY, CDR2 FYNNEI. CDR3 length: 14 residues. Trimming removed 9 bases at V and 5 bases at J, with 19 bases between. The CDR3 spells CASLRTQEAETQYF. DNA for the CDR3: TGTGCCAGTTTAAGGACCCAGGAGGCGGAGACCCAGTACTTC.

V gene TRBV14 combines with J gene TRBJ1-6; TRBD1 is a possible D gene (6 bases). With 7 bases removed from V and 6 bases from J, the gap between germline ends came to 13 bases. Germline V CDR1 and CDR2: SGHDN, FVKESK. The CDR3 contains 14 residues. CDR3 DNA: TGTGCCAGCAACATGGGGGCGCGTAATTCACCCCTCCACTTT. It is translated as CASNMGARNSPLHF.

This clone showed up just a few times. The CDR3 nucleotides are TGTGCCAGCAGTTCTCTCCCTCAAGCTTTCTTT. It specifies CASSSLPQAFF. The V gene is TRBV6-6, the J gene TRBJ1-1; D gene ambiguous. V lost 4 bases, J lost 9 bases, and 9 bases lay in between. Germline V lookup: CDR1 MNHNY, CDR2 SVGAGI (reference sequence). The CDR3 spans 11 residues.

This rearrangement joins TRBV4-2 to TRBJ1-4, with D maybe TRBD1 (5 bases). The CDR3 has 15 amino acids. Trimming took 7 bases from V and 4 from J, leaving 16 bases between them. CDR1 and CDR2 from the germline V gene are LGHNA and YNFKEQ. The DNA of the CDR3 is TGTGCCAGCACCACGGGGACTCGACTTAATGAAAAACTGTTTTTT. Translated: CASTTGTRLNEKLFF.

CDR3 loop: CASSQVGASGREGTQYF. The CDR3 DNA follows: TGCGCCAGCAGCCAAGTGGGGGCTAGCGGGAGGGAGGGTACGCAGTATTTT. V is TRBV4-3 and J is TRBJ2-3; 12 bases are a match to TRBD2. Germline V gene data show CDR1 as LGHNA and CDR2 as YSLEER. This CDR3 has 17 amino acids. V lost 1 base, J lost 8 bases, and 10 bases stayed unmatched.